This is a list of T cell receptor beta chains from one sample in a study of Siglec-9 on CD8 T cells in melanoma. TCRdb's copy holds only in-frame clones and misses some; the assay was immunoSEQ multiplex PCR. The table shows some 39,000 clones, with roughly 80% occurring only once. Sample: Siglec-9- CD8+ T cells sorted from blood. The receptor set was obtained from a human donor in good health. Both conserved end residues are part of each CDR3. The D gene is left open where the match is weak. Expanded clones get a size class; other rows say once, few or many, or leave the size out.

clone size,J gene,D gene,V gene,CDR3 protein,CDR3 DNA
few,TRBJ1-5,.,TRBV28,CASSGGLGVQPQHF,TGTGCCAGCAGTGGGGGGCTCGGAGTTCAGCCCCAGCATTTT
.,TRBJ1-1,.,TRBV10-3,CAISESNSPEAFF,TGTGCCATCAGTGAGTCGAATTCCCCTGAAGCTTTCTTT
.,TRBJ2-1,.,TRBV29-1,CSVVGLHNEQFF,TGCAGCGTTGTAGGATTACACAATGAGCAGTTCTTC
.,TRBJ2-2,.,TRBV5-6,CASSFRTGELFF,TGTGCCAGCAGCTTCCGCACCGGGGAGCTGTTTTTT
.,TRBJ2-5,.,TRBV13,CASSAGAEETQYF,TGTGCCAGCAGCGCCGGGGCGGAAGAGACCCAGTACTTC
few,TRBJ1-5,TRBD1,TRBV4-1,CASSLGRGDQPQHF,TGCGCCAGCTCCCTAGGCAGGGGGGATCAGCCCCAGCATTTT
.,TRBJ1-2,.,TRBV2,CASSEIRGGYGYTF,TGTGCCAGCAGTGAAATAAGAGGGGGCTATGGCTACACCTTC
.,TRBJ1-2,.,TRBV7-9,CASSSRGYGYTF,TGTGCCAGCAGCTCGCGAGGCTATGGCTACACCTTC
few,TRBJ2-1,TRBD2,TRBV27,CASSIAGSYNEQFF,TGTGCCAGCAGTATAGCGGGTAGCTACAATGAGCAGTTCTTC
.,TRBJ1-3,TRBD1,TRBV9,CASSDEGTGFSGNTIYF,TGTGCCAGCAGCGACGAGGGGACAGGGTTCTCTGGAAACACCATATATTTT
.,TRBJ2-3,.,TRBV7-9,CASTSAGLTQYF,TGTGCCAGCACCTCAGCGGGCCTTACGCAGTATTTT
.,TRBJ2-7,.,TRBV7-9,CASSPWGFPYEQYF,TGTGCCAGCAGCCCCTGGGGTTTCCCCTACGAGCAGTACTTC
.,TRBJ2-7,TRBD1,TRBV9,CASSLDRADEQYF,TGTGCCAGCAGCCTAGACAGGGCCGACGAGCAGTACTTC
.,TRBJ2-2,TRBD2,TRBV30,CAWISGGPTGELFF,TGTGCCTGGATTAGCGGGGGGCCAACCGGGGAGCTGTTTTTT
.,TRBJ2-7,.,TRBV7-9,CASTFEGQYF,TGTGCCAGCACCTTTGAGGGGCAGTACTTC
.,TRBJ2-1,TRBD2,TRBV7-9,CASVFPGLAGVSAYNEQFF,TGTGCCAGCGTTTTCCCTGGACTAGCGGGAGTGTCGGCCTACAATGAGCAGTTCTTC
.,TRBJ2-7,TRBD2,TRBV11-2,CASSPGLAEEGVLEQYF,TGTGCCAGCAGCCCGGGACTAGCGGAGGAAGGAGTTCTCGAGCAGTACTTC
.,TRBJ2-3,.,TRBV7-9,CASSLLGLGDTQYF,TGTGCCAGCAGCTTACTAGGTCTAGGAGATACGCAGTATTTT
.,TRBJ2-7,TRBD1,TRBV7-8,CASSHTPGQGAIWTYEQYF,TGTGCCAGCAGCCATACACCGGGACAGGGGGCGATCTGGACCTACGAGCAGTACTTC
.,TRBJ1-3,.,TRBV19,CASSPEGIIGTLSGNTIYF,TGTGCCAGTAGTCCCGAGGGAATTATCGGGACACTCTCTGGAAACACCATATATTTT
.,TRBJ2-1,TRBD2,TRBV27,CASSPGLAYNEQFF,TGTGCCAGCAGTCCGGGACTAGCATACAATGAGCAGTTCTTC
.,TRBJ2-5,.,TRBV7-9,CASSSRGPWETQYF,TGTGCCAGCAGCTCCCGGGGCCCCTGGGAGACCCAGTACTTC
.,TRBJ2-3,TRBD2,TRBV30,CAWSVGVLAGVNTDTQYF,TGTGCCTGGAGTGTAGGAGTTCTAGCGGGGGTGAACACAGATACGCAGTATTTT
few,TRBJ1-2,.,TRBV7-9,CASSLVLRDWDYGYTF,TGTGCCAGCAGCTTAGTTCTCAGGGATTGGGACTATGGCTACACCTTC
.,TRBJ2-7,.,TRBV19,CASSLGGADYEQYF,TGTGCCAGTAGCCTCGGGGGAGCGGACTACGAGCAGTACTTC
.,TRBJ1-1,.,TRBV7-6,CASRSGETEAFF,TGTGCCAGCAGATCGGGGGAGACTGAAGCTTTCTTT
.,TRBJ2-7,TRBD1,TRBV27,CASSAHPGQAGEQYF,TGTGCCAGCAGTGCCCATCCGGGACAGGCTGGCGAGCAGTACTTC
once,TRBJ1-2,.,TRBV5-4,CASSLDRIDGYTF,TGTGCCAGCAGCTTGGACAGGATCGACGGCTACACCTTC
.,TRBJ1-3,.,TRBV6-1,CASSEDENLLTGNTIYF,TGTGCCAGCAGTGAAGACGAGAATCTCTTGACTGGAAACACCATATATTTT
.,TRBJ2-7,TRBD1,TRBV19,CASSYGTDSYEQYF,TGTGCCAGTAGTTACGGGACAGACTCCTACGAGCAGTACTTC
.,TRBJ1-2,.,TRBV9,CASSTEGELWYGYTF,TGTGCCAGCAGCACTGAGGGGGAGCTTTGGTATGGCTACACCTTC
.,TRBJ2-7,TRBD2,TRBV27,CASSAGTSGTYEQYF,TGTGCCAGCAGCGCCGGGACTAGCGGAACCTACGAGCAGTACTTC
.,TRBJ1-2,TRBD1,TRBV19,CASRDREYGYTF,TGTGCCAGCCGGGACAGGGAGTATGGCTACACCTTC
.,TRBJ2-5,TRBD2,TRBV27,CASSLLAGGPGETQYF,TGTGCCAGCAGTTTATTAGCGGGGGGACCGGGGGAGACCCAGTACTTC
few,TRBJ1-3,.,TRBV6-1,CASSAIEQGSGNTIYF,TGTGCCAGCAGTGCGATTGAACAGGGATCTGGAAACACCATATATTTT
.,TRBJ2-7,.,TRBV27,CASSLQAGSYEQYF,TGTGCCAGCAGTTTGCAGGCCGGTTCCTACGAGCAGTACTTC
few,TRBJ1-1,.,TRBV4-1,CASSQTLNTEAFF,TGCGCCAGCAGCCAAACTCTGAACACTGAAGCTTTCTTT
.,TRBJ2-6,.,TRBV27,CASSYQGLFGANVLTF,TGTGCCAGCTCCTATCAGGGACTTTTTGGGGCCAACGTCCTGACTTTC
once,TRBJ2-5,TRBD2,TRBV28,CASSLRRRELIETQYF,TGTGCCAGCAGTTTAAGGAGGCGGGAGTTGATAGAGACCCAGTACTTC
.,TRBJ2-7,TRBD1,TRBV5-6,CASSYLTGIVDEQYF,TGTGCCAGCAGCTATCTGACAGGGATAGTCGACGAGCAGTACTTC
.,TRBJ2-2,.,TRBV7-3,CASSLPPTGELFF,TGTGCCAGCAGCTTACCCCCCACCGGGGAGCTGTTTTTT
.,TRBJ1-1,TRBD1,TRBV27,CASRDRENTEAFF,TGTGCCAGCAGGGACAGGGAGAACACTGAAGCTTTCTTT
.,TRBJ2-1,.,TRBV2,CASRPRSSEQFF,TGTGCCAGCAGACCTAGGTCATCTGAGCAGTTCTTC
once,TRBJ1-3,TRBD1,TRBV25-1,CASSDIWTGDIGNTIYF,TGTGCCAGCAGTGATATCTGGACAGGGGATATCGGAAACACCATATATTTT
.,TRBJ1-5,.,TRBV6-1,CASSEASLPQHF,TGTGCCAGCAGTGAAGCTTCTCTGCCCCAGCATTTT
.,TRBJ1-1,.,TRBV10-2,CASSESLRGTEAFF,TGCGCCAGCAGTGAGTCATTGAGGGGAACTGAAGCTTTCTTT